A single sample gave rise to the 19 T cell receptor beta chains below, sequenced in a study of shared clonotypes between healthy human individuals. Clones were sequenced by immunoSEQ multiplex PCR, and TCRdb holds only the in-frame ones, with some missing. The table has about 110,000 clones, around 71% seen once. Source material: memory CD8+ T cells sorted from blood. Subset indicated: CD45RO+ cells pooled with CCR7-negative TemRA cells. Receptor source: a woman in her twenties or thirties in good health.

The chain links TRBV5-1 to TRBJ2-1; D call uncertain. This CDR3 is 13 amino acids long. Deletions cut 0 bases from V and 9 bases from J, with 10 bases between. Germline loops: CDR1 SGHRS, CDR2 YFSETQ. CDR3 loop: CASSLAGSSEQFF. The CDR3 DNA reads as TGCGCCAGCAGCTTGGCCGGAAGCAGTGAGCAGTTCTTC. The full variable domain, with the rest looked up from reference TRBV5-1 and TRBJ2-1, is KAGVTQTPRYLIKTRGQQVTLSCSPISGHRSVSWYQQTPGQGLQFLFEYFSETQRNKGNFPGRFSGRQFSNSRSEMNVSTLELGDSALYLCASSLAGSSEQFFGPGTRLTVL.

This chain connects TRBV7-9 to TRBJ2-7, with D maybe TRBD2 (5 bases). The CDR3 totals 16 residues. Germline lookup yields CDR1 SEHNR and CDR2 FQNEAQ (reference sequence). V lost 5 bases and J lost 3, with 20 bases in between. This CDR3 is CASSTPGNGIVYEQYF. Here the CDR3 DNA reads TGTGCCAGCAGCACCCCGGGGAATGGTATAGTCTACGAGCAGTACTTC.

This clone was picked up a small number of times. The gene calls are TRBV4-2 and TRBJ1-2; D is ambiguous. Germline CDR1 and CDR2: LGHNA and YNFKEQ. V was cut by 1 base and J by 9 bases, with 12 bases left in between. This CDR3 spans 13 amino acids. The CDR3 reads CASSQVNSICYTF. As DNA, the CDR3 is TGTGCCAGCAGCCAAGTCAATAGCATATGCTACACCTTC.

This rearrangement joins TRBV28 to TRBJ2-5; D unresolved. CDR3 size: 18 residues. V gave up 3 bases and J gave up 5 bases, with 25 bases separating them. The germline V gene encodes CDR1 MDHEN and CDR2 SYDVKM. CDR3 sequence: CASSFSSRIVLPVETQYF. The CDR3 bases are TGTGCCAGCAGTTTTTCCTCCCGAATTGTTCTCCCCGTCGAGACCCAGTACTTC.

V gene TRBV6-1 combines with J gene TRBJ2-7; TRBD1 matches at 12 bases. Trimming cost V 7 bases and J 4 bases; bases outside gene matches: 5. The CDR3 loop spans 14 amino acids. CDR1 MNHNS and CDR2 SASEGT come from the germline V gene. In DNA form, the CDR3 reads TGTGCCAGCATTTGGGACAGGGGGCTTTACGAGCAGTACTTC. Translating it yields CASIWDRGLYEQYF.

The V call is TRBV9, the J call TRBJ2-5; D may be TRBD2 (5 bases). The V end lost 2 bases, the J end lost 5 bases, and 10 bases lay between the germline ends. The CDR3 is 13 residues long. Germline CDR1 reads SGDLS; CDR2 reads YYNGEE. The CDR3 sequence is CASSVAGYETQYF. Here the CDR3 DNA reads TGTGCCAGCAGCGTGGCGGGCTACGAGACCCAGTACTTC.

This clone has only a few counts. CDR3 amino acids: CSVGGADSLLRVSYNEQFF. Here the CDR3 DNA reads TGCAGCGTTGGAGGGGCGGACAGCTTGTTGAGGGTCTCCTACAATGAGCAGTTCTTC. The rearrangement joins TRBV29-1 to TRBJ2-1; possibly TRBD1 for D (6 bases). Per the germline V gene, CDR1 is SQVTM and CDR2 is ANQGSEA. V was shortened by 4 bases and J by 0 bases, with 25 bases between the two germline ends. The CDR3 covers 19 residues.

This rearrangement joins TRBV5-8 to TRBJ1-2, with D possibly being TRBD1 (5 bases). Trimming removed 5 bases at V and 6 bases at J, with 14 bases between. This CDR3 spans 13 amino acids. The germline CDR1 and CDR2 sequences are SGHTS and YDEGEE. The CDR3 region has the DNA TGTGCCAGCAGACAGGCGGGGGGTGATGGCTACACCTTC. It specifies CASRQAGGDGYTF.

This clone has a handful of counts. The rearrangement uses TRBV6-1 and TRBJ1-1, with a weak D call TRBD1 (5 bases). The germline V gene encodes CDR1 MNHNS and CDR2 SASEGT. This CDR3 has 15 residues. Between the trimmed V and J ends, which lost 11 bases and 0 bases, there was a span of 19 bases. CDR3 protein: CAPVRDSHLNTEAFF. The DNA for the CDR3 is TGTGCCCCTGTTAGAGACAGTCACTTGAACACTGAAGCTTTCTTT.

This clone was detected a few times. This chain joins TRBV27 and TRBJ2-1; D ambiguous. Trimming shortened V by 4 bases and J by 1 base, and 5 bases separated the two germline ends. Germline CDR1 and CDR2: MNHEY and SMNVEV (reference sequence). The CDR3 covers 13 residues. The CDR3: CASSSLSYNEQFF. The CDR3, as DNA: TGTGCCAGCAGTTCCCTATCCTACAATGAGCAGTTCTTC.

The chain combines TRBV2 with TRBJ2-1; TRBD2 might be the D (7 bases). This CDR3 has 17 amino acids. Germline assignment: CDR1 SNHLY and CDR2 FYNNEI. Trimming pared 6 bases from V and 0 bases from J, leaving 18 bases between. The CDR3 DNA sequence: TGTGCCAGCAGCAAAACGGGGGGCGTTCGCTCCTACAATGAGCAGTTCTTC. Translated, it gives CASSKTGGVRSYNEQFF. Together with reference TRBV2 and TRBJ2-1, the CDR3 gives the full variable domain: EPEVTQTPSHQVTQMGQEVILRCVPISNHLYFYWYRQILGQKVEFLVSFYNNEISEKSEIFDDQFSVERPDGSNFTLKIRSTKLEDSAMYFCASSKTGGVRSYNEQFFGPGTRLTVL.

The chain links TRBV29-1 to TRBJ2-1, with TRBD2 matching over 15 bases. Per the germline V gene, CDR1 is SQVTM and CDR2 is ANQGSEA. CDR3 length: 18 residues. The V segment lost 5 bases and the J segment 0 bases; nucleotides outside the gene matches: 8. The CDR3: CSVQIGLAGGASYNEQFF. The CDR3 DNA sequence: TGCAGCGTTCAAATTGGACTAGCGGGAGGGGCCTCCTACAATGAGCAGTTCTTC.

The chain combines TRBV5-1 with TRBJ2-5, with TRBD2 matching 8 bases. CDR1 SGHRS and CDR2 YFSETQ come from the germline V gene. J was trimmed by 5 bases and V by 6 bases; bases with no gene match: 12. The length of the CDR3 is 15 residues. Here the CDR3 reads CASTRNGRAGETQYF. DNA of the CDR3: TGCGCCAGCACCCGGAACGGGAGGGCGGGTGAGACCCAGTACTTC.

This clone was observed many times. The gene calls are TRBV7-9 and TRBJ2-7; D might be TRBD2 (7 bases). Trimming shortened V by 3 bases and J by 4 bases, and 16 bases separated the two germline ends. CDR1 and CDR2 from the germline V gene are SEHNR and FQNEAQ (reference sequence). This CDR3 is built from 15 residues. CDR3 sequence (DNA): TGTGCCAGCAGCTTTTTCGGGGGGCTGGGATACGAGCAGTACTTC. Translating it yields CASSFFGGLGYEQYF. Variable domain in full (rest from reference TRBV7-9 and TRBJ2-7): DTGVSQNPRHKITKRGQNVTFRCDPISEHNRLYWYRQTLGQGPEFLTYFQNEAQLEKSRLLSDRFSAERPKGSFSTLEIQRTEQGDSAMYLCASSFFGGLGYEQYFGPGTRLTVT.

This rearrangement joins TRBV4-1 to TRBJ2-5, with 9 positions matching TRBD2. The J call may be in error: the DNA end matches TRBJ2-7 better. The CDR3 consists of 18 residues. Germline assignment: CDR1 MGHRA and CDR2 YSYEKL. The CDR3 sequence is CASSKRVLAGEGETEQYF. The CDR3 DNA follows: TGCGCCAGCAGCAAACGGGTATTAGCGGGAGAAGGAGAAACCGAGCAGTACTTC.

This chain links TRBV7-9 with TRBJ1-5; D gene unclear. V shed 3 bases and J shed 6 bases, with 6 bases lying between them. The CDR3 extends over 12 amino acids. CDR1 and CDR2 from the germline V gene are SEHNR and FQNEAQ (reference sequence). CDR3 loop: CASSFHGQPQHF. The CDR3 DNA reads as TGTGCCAGCAGCTTTCATGGTCAGCCCCAGCATTTT.

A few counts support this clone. As DNA, the CDR3 is TGCGCCAGCAGCCGCTCCGGGGGGGCTAGCACAGATACGCAGTATTTT. Its protein is CASSRSGGASTDTQYF. The chain carries TRBV5-1 and TRBJ2-3; 8 bases match TRBD2. J was trimmed by 0 bases and V by 4 bases; bases with no gene match: 7. Germline V gene lookup returns CDR1 SGHRS and CDR2 YFSETQ. The CDR3 covers 16 residues.

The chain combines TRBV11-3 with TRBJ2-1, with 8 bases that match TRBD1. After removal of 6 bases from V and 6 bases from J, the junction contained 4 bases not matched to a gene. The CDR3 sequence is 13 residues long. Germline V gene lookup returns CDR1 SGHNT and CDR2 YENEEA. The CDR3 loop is CASRQGGTNEQFF. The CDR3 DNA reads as TGTGCCAGCAGACAGGGGGGAACCAATGAGCAGTTCTTC.

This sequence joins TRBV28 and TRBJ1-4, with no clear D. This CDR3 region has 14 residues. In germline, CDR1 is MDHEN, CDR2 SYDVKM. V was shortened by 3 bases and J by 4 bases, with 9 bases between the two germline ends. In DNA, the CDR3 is TGTGCCAGCAGTTTGTGGTGGAGTAATGAAAAACTGTTTTTT. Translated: CASSLWWSNEKLFF.